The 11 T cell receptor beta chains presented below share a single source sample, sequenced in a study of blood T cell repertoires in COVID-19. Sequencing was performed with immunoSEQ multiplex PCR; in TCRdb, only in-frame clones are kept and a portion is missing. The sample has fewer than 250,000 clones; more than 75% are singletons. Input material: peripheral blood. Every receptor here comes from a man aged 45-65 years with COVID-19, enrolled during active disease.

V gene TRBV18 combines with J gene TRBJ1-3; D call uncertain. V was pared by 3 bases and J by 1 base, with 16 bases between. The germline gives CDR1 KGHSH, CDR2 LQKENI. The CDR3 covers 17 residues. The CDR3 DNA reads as TGTGCCAGCTCACCGGGTGCCCTAGGTGGGTCTGGAAACACCATATATTTT. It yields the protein CASSPGALGGSGNTIYF.

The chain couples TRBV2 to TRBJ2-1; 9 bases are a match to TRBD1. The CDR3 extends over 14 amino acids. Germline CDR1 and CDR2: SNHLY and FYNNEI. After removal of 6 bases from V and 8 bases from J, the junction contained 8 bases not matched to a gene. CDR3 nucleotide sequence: TGTGCCAGCAGGGCTTACGGACAGGGGTATGAGCAGTTCTTC. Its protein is CASRAYGQGYEQFF.

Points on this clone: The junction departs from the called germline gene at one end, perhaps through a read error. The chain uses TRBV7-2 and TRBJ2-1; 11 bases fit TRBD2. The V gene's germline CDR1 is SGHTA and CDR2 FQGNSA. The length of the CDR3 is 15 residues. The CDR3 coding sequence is TGTGCCAGCAGCCTAGCGGGAGGACAACCCAATGAGCAGTTCTTC. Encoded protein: CASSLAGGQPNEQFF.

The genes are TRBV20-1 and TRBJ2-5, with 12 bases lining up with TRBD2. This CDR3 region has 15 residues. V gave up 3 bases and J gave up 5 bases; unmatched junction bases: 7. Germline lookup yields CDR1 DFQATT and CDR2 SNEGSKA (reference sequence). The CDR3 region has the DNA TGCAGTGCTAGTAGGTCTAGCGGGGGGGCGGAGACCCAGTACTTC. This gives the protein CSASRSSGGAETQYF.

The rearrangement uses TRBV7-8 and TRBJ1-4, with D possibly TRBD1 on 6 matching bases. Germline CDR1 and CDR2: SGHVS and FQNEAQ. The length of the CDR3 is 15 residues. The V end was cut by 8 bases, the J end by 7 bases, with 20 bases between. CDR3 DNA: TGTGCCAGCTGTACCTACAGGGAGTCAGGTGAAAAACTGTTTTTT. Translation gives CASCTYRESGEKLFF.

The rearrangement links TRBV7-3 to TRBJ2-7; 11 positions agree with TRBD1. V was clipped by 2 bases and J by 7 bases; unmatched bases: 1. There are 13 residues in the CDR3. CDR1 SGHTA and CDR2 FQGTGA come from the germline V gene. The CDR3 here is CASSLGDRGEQYF. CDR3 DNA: TGTGCCAGCAGCTTAGGGGACAGGGGGGAGCAGTACTTC.

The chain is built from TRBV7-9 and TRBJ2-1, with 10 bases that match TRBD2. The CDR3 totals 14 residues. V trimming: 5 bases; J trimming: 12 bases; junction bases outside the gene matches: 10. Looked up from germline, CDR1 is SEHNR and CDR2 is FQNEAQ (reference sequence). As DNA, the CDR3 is TGTGCCAGCAGCGGACGGACTAGCGGTAATCGGCAGTTCTTC. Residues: CASSGRTSGNRQFF.

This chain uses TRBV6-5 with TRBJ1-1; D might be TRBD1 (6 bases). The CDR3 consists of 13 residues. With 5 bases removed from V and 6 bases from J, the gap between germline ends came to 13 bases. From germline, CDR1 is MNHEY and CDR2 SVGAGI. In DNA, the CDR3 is TGTGCCAGCAGTATCCAGGGGCCCGCTGAAGCTTTCTTT. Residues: CASSIQGPAEAFF.

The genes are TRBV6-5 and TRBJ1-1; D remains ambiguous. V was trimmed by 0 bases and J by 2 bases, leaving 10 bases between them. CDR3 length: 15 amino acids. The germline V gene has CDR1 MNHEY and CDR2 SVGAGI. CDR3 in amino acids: CASSYSGRSNTEAFF. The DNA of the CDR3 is TGTGCCAGCAGTTACTCTGGCAGATCAAACACTGAAGCTTTCTTT.

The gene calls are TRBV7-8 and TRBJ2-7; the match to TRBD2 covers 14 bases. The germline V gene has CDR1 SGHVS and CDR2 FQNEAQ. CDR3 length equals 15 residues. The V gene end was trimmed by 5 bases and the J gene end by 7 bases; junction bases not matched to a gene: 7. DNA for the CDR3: TGTGCCAGCAGCCCGGGGACTAGCGGGAGTGAAGAGCAGTACTTC. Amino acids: CASSPGTSGSEEQYF.

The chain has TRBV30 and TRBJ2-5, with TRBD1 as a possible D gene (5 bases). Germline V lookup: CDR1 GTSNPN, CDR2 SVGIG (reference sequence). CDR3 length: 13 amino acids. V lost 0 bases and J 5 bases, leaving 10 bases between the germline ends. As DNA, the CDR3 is TGTGCCTGGAGTGTACAGGACCGGGAGACCCAGTACTTC. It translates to CAWSVQDRETQYF.